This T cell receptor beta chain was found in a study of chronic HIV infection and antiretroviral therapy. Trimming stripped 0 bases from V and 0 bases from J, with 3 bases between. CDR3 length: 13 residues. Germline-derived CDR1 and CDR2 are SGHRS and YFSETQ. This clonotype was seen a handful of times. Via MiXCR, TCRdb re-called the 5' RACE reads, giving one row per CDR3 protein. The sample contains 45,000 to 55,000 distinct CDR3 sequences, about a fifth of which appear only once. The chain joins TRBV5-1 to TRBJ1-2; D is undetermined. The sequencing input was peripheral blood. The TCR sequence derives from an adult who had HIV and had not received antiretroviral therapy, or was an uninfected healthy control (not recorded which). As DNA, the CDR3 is TGCGCCAGCAGCTTGGGGCCTAACTATGGCTACACCTTC. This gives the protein CASSLGPNYGYTF.